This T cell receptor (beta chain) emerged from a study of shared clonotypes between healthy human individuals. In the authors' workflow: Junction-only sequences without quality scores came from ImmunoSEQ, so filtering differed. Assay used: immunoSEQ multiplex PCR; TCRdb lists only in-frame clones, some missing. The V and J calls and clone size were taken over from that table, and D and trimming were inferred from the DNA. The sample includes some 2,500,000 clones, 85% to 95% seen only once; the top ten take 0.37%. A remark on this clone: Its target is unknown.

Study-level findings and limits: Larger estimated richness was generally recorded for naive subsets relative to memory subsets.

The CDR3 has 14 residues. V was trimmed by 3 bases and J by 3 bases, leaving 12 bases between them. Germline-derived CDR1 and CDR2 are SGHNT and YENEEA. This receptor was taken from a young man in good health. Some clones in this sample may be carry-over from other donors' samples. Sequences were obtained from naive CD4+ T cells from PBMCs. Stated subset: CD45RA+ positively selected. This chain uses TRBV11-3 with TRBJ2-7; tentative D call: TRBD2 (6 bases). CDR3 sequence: CASSFGGFNYEQYF. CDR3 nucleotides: TGTGCCAGCAGCTTCGGGGGTTTTAACTACGAGCAGTACTTC.